The clone carrying this TCR beta chain was detected many times. Its antigen is unknown. This entry comes from a study of early T cells in non-severe SARS-CoV-2 infection. Study summary: Sequencing was performed on bulk RNA from unsorted whole blood, leaving chains unpaired.

Study-wide results and limits: VDJdb matching, biased toward anti-spike CD8 responses, missed private and CD4 specificities.

The V gene's germline CDR1 is SQVTM and CDR2 ANQGSEA. The length of the CDR3 is 14 residues. Trimming removed 6 bases from V and 1 base from J, with 15 bases in between. Researchers tagged individual cDNA molecules with unique molecular identifiers. TCRdb re-derived calls from the 5' RACE reads in MiXCR, one entry per CDR3 protein. The sample lists about 30,000 distinct CDR3 sequences, around 4.2% occurring once. The receptor was isolated from an adult who was a healthcare worker with PCR-confirmed SARS-CoV-2 infection or an uninfected control (not recorded which). This chain joins TRBV29-1 and TRBJ1-1; D uncertain. Sequencing was performed on whole blood. This CDR3 is CSVFARFSNTEAFF. The CDR3, as DNA: TGCAGCGTCTTCGCGCGGTTTTCGAACACTGAAGCTTTCTTT.